This T cell receptor beta chain originates from a study of cytomegalovirus exposure and HLA in healthy donors. At sampling all donors were nominally healthy, likely with unrecorded immune exposures. Germline V lookup: CDR1 SGHNT, CDR2 YYREEE (reference sequence). The V end lost 6 bases, the J end lost 3 bases, and 12 bases lay between the germline ends. The CDR3 has 14 residues. As regards this clone: Its specificity is not known.

Study-level results: Later analysis identified about 17,000 TCR beta sequences associated with HLA alleles, using a false discovery rate threshold of 0.05. As a later analysis revealed, the rate of TCR association differed by HLA locus, with DRB1 most and HLA-C fewest.

The PCR used 60 Vbeta and 13 Jbeta primers. The repertoire was sequenced with immunoSEQ multiplex PCR; TCRdb's copy has only in-frame clones and lacks some. The table has 130,000 to 150,000 clones, 64% seen once. The chain recombines TRBV5-4 with TRBJ2-2; D gene unclear. This sequence originates from a woman in her twenties or thirties in good health and CMV-seropositive. What was sequenced was PBMCs. The CDR3 is CASTRGPDTGELFF. The CDR3 nucleotides read TGTGCCAGCACCCGTGGGCCAGACACCGGGGAGCTGTTTTTT. The whole variable domain, remainder taken from reference TRBV5-4 and TRBJ2-2, is ETGVTQSPTHLIKTRGQQVTLRCSSQSGHNTVSWYQQALGQGPQFIFQYYREEENGRGNFPPRFSGLQFPNYSSELNVNALELDDSALYLCASTRGPDTGELFFGEGSRLTVL.